This T cell receptor beta chain was obtained from a study of T-cell reconstitution after alpha-beta-depleted transplantation in children. V shed 6 bases, J shed 6 bases, and the junction held 7 bases outside the gene matches. Germline-derived CDR1 and CDR2 are DFQATT and SNEGSKA (reference sequence). The CDR3 loop spans 13 amino acids. Construction of the TCRbeta library involved unique molecular identifiers. TCRdb analysed the PCR reads with MiXCR anew, one entry per CDR3 protein. This table holds some 340,000 distinct CDR3 sequences, over 9% found once. The chain joins TRBV20-1 to TRBJ2-3; 9 nucleotides align to TRBD2. The source of this sequence is a human donor who donated a stem cell graft to a child with acute lymphoblastic leukemia. The source was PBMCs from the stem cell graft donor, collected from the stem cell graft. CDR3 sequence: CSAGLAMSDTQYF. The CDR3 DNA is TGCAGTGCCGGACTAGCGATGAGTGATACGCAGTATTTT.